This T cell receptor (beta chain) is drawn from a study of blood T cell repertoires in COVID-19. The wider study: T cells, B-cell-depleted T cells, or PBMCs supplied cDNA or gDNA.

Study processing details: Amplification of reference gene primers provided the estimated nucleated cell counts. TCRdb's copy holds only in-frame clones and misses some; the assay was immunoSEQ multiplex PCR. From that table come the V and J calls and clone size; the DNA was used to work out D and trimming. The sample has a few hundred thousand clones; around 89% are singletons. This clone was observed a few times. The sample comprised peripheral blood. This clonotype was sampled from a man aged 25-45 years with acute or convalescent COVID-19.

In nucleotides, the CDR3 is TGTGCCAGCAGCTTCGCCGGGAAGAGTACTGAAGCTTTCTTT. Its protein is CASSFAGKSTEAFF. This chain links TRBV5-5 with TRBJ1-1; unclear D gene. This CDR3 spans 14 amino acids. Trimming stripped 2 bases from V and 5 bases from J, with 13 bases between. The V gene's germline CDR1 is SGHKS and CDR2 YYEKEE (reference sequence).